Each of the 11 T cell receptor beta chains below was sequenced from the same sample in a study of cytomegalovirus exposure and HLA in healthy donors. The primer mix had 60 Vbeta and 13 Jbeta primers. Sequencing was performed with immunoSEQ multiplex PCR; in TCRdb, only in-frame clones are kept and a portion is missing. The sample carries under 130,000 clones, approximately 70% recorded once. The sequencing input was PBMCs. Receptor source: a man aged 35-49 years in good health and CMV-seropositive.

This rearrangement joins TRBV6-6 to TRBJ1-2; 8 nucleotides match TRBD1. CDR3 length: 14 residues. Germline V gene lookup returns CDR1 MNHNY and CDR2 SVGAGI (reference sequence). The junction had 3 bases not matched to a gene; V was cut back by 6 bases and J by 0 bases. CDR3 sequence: CASSMTGANYGYTF. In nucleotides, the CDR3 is TGTGCCAGCAGCATGACAGGGGCTAACTATGGCTACACCTTC.

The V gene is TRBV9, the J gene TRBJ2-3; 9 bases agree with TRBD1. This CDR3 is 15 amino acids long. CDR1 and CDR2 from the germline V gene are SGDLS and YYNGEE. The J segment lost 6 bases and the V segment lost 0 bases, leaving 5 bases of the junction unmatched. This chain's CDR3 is CASSVVSQGADTQYF. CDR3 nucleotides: TGTGCCAGCAGCGTAGTATCACAGGGGGCGGATACGCAGTATTTT.

The chain's CDR3 is CASSRRTSGYTYNEQFF. Written as DNA, the CDR3 is TGTGCCAGCAGCCGCCGGACTAGCGGATATACCTACAATGAGCAGTTCTTC. The V gene is TRBV5-4, the J gene TRBJ2-1; TRBD2 agrees at 10 bases. Germline-derived CDR1 and CDR2 are SGHNT and YYREEE (reference sequence). Losses at the gene ends were 4 bases for V and 2 bases for J; bases not matched to a gene: 9. The length of the CDR3 is 17 residues.

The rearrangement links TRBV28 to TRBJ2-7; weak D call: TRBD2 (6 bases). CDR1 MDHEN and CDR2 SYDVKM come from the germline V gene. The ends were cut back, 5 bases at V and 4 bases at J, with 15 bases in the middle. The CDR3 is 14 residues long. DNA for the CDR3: TGTGCCAGCAGTCCCCCCCCGGGGAGGTACGAGCAGTACTTC. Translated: CASSPPPGRYEQYF.

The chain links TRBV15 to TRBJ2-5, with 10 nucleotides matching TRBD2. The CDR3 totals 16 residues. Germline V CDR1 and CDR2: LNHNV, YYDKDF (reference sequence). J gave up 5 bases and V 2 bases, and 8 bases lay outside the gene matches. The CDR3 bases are TGTGCCACCAGCAGACCCCTAGCGGGAGTGGTGGAGACCCAGTACTTC. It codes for CATSRPLAGVVETQYF.

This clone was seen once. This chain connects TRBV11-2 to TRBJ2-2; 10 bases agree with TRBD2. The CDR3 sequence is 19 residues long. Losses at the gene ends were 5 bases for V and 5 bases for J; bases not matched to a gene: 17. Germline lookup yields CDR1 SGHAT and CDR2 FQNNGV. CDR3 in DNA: TGTGCCAGCAGCCCAATACTAGCGGGATCGTCGGTTAGGACCGGGGAGCTGTTTTTT. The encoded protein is CASSPILAGSSVRTGELFF.

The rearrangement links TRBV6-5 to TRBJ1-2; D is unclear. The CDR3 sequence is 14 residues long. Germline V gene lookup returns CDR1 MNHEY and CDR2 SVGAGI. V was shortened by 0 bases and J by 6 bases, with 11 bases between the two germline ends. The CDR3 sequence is CASSYSRELNGYTF. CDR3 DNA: TGTGCCAGCAGTTACTCGCGGGAGTTGAATGGCTACACCTTC.

In DNA form, the CDR3 reads TGTGCCAGCAGCCAAGATGTTCGGGGGTCTCAGGGCTACACCTTC. It codes for CASSQDVRGSQGYTF. V and J are TRBV4-2 and TRBJ1-2; tentatively, D is TRBD1 (5 bases). Trimming took 0 bases from V and 8 from J, leaving 16 bases between them. This CDR3 is built from 15 residues. Germline V gives CDR1 LGHNA, CDR2 YNFKEQ.

The CDR3 DNA sequence: TGTGCCAGCAGTGCGTGGGACAGGGGAACAGATACGCAGTATTTT. This sequence encodes CASSAWDRGTDTQYF. The J gene is TRBJ2-3, the V gene TRBV9; 10 nucleotides align to TRBD1. Trimming removed 5 bases from V and 3 bases from J; junction bases left unmatched: 6. The CDR3 is 15 amino acids. CDR1 SGDLS and CDR2 YYNGEE come from the germline V gene. The full variable domain, its missing parts supplied by reference TRBV9 and TRBJ2-3, is DSGVTQTPKHLITATGQRVTLRCSPRSGDLSVYWYQQSLDQGLQFLIQYYNGEERAKGNILERFSAQQFPDLHSELNLSSLELGDSALYFCASSAWDRGTDTQYFGPGTRLTVL.

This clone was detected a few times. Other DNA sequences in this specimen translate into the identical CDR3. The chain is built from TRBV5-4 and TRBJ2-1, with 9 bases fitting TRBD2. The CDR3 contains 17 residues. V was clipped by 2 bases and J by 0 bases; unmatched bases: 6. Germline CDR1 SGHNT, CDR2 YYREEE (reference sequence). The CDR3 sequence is CASSFRSGRRSYNEQFF. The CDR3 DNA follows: TGTGCCAGCAGCTTTAGAAGCGGGAGGCGCTCCTACAATGAGCAGTTCTTC. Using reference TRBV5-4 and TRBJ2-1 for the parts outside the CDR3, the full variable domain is ETGVTQSPTHLIKTRGQQVTLRCSSQSGHNTVSWYQQALGQGPQFIFQYYREEENGRGNFPPRFSGLQFPNYSSELNVNALELDDSALYLCASSFRSGRRSYNEQFFGPGTRLTVL.

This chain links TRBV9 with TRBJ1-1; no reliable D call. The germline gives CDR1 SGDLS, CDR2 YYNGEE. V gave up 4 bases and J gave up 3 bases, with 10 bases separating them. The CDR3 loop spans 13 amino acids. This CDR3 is CASSFGADTEAFF. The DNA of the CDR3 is TGTGCCAGCAGCTTCGGCGCGGACACTGAAGCTTTCTTT.